Here is one TCR beta chain with its context. Its antigen is currently unknown. Sequencing used immunoSEQ multiplex PCR; TCRdb keeps in-frame clones, though not all of them. The table includes approximately 79,000 clones, 80% to 90% detected once. This entry is derived from a study of T cell responses to AZD1222 COVID-19 vaccine. The V gene's germline CDR1 is SGHRS and CDR2 YFSETQ. This CDR3 has 15 residues. V lost 3 bases, J lost 9 bases, and 16 bases lay in between. Study-level points and caveats: Most donors were white British and more were female, and clonal diversity was possibly underestimated.

The TCR comes from an adult in good health. The specimen comprised peripheral blood, sampled on day 0 of AZD1222 vaccination. The chain recombines TRBV5-1 with TRBJ1-6; D may be TRBD1 (6 bases). CDR3 DNA: TGCGCCAGCAGCTCCAGTACAGGGCTAGGTTCACCCCTCCACTTT. Translation: CASSSSTGLGSPLHF.